Presented here are 32 T cell receptor beta chains from one specimen sequenced in a study of blood T cell repertoires in COVID-19 (dated by TCRdb to 2018 to 2020). To prepare the library, the immunoSEQ multiplex PCR assay was applied. The table was pulled from immuneACCESS by TCRdb, which kept in-frame rearrangements only. Such tables lose some clones; where checked, under half of the loss comes from unresolved V genes, and the rest has no known cause. A total of approximately 110,000 clones appear in this sample, approximately 84% of them only once. The ten largest clones take up 5.5% to 8.5% of the sample. Sequenced: peripheral blood. These receptors originate from a woman between 45 and 65 years old with acute or convalescent COVID-19.

This chain uses TRBV5-1 with TRBJ2-3; 7 positions match TRBD1. Per germline, CDR1 SGHRS and CDR2 YFSETQ. The CDR3 is made up of 16 amino acids. The V and J ends lost 1 base and 6 bases, in that order; junction bases with no gene match: 11. The CDR3 nucleotides read TGCGCCAGCAGCTTGAATAGGGGGCGCACAGGTGATACGCAGTATTTT. It is translated as CASSLNRGRTGDTQYF. Full variable domain (outside the CDR3, taken from reference TRBV5-1 and TRBJ2-3): KAGVTQTPRYLIKTRGQQVTLSCSPISGHRSVSWYQQTPGQGLQFLFEYFSETQRNKGNFPGRFSGRQFSNSRSEMNVSTLELGDSALYLCASSLNRGRTGDTQYFGPGTRLTVL.

This clone was observed once. Other nucleotide sequences from this sample produce the same CDR3. The gene calls are TRBV5-1 and TRBJ2-2; 11 bases agree with TRBD2. Germline V gives CDR1 SGHRS, CDR2 YFSETQ. The CDR3 is 18 amino acids. Germline trimming cut 0 bases from V and 1 base from J; bases unmatched to any gene: 5. Here the CDR3 reads CASSLGLAGGRNTGELFF. The CDR3 DNA reads TGCGCCAGCAGCTTGGGTCTAGCGGGGGGCCGGAACACCGGGGAGCTGTTTTTT.

CDR3 sequence: CASSLRLVLDSHGYTF. CDR3 sequence (DNA): TGCGCCAGCAGCTTACGACTCGTTTTGGACAGCCATGGCTACACCTTC. The chain couples TRBV5-1 to TRBJ1-2; a weak D match, TRBD1 (6 bases). Germline V lookup: CDR1 SGHRS, CDR2 YFSETQ. The V gene lost 2 bases and the J gene lost 6 bases, with 20 bases spanning the gap. The CDR3 runs 16 residues.

This sequence joins TRBV5-4 and TRBJ2-7; maybe TRBD1 (5 bases). CDR3 length: 12 residues. Germline V CDR1 and CDR2: SGHNT, YYREEE (reference sequence). V was pared by 2 bases and J by 8 bases, with 11 bases between. The CDR3 nucleotides read TGTGCCAGCAGCTTACAGGACGGAAAGCAGTACTTC. Its translation is CASSLQDGKQYF.

The chain links TRBV24-1 to TRBJ1-2; D might be TRBD1 (6 bases). The CDR3 is 14 residues long. The V gene lost 3 bases and the J gene lost 3 bases, with 10 bases spanning the gap. Germline V lookup: CDR1 KGHDR, CDR2 SFDVKD. In DNA, the CDR3 is TGTGCCACCAGTGATCAGGGGAGGGACTATGGCTACACCTTC. Amino acids: CATSDQGRDYGYTF.

V and J are TRBV6-5 and TRBJ2-7; D may be TRBD1 (6 bases). The germline gives CDR1 MNHEY, CDR2 SVGAGI. V shed 10 bases and J shed 7 bases, with 17 bases lying between them. The CDR3 is 12 residues long. The CDR3 nucleotides are TGTGCCACCCGCAGGGGCAAGGGGGAGCAGTACTTC. Translating it yields CATRRGKGEQYF.

The chain links TRBV12-5 to TRBJ2-1, with TRBD2 matching over 13 bases. The CDR3 has 14 amino acids. With 6 bases clipped from V and 5 bases from J, the junction kept 1 base outside the gene matches. Germline V CDR1 and CDR2: LGHNT, FRNRAP. This chain's CDR3 is CASGTSGGDNEQFF. The CDR3 coding sequence is TGTGCTAGTGGCACTAGCGGGGGGGACAATGAGCAGTTCTTC. The full variable domain, with the rest looked up from reference TRBV12-5 and TRBJ2-1, is DARVTQTPRHKVTEMGQEVTMRCQPILGHNTVFWYRQTMMQGLELLAYFRNRAPLDDSGMPKDRFSAEMPDATLATLKIQPSEPRDSAVYFCASGTSGGDNEQFFGPGTRLTVL.

This clone was counted a single time. The CDR3 region has the DNA TGTGCCAGTAGTAGGCAGCGAGGGACAGAAATCTACGAGCAGTACTTC. This sequence encodes CASSRQRGTEIYEQYF. V usage is TRBV19 and J usage is TRBJ2-7; 7 bases agree with TRBD1. The CDR3 has 16 amino acids. The germline CDR1 and CDR2 sequences are LNHDA and SQIVND (reference sequence). The trim removed 4 bases at V and 3 bases at J, leaving 12 bases unmatched. Supplemented by reference TRBV19 and TRBJ2-7, the full variable domain reads DGGITQSPKYLFRKEGQNVTLSCEQNLNHDAMYWYRQDPGQGLRLIYYSQIVNDFQKGDIAEGYSVSREKKESFPLTVTSAQKNPTAFYLCASSRQRGTEIYEQYFGPGTRLTVT.

The genes are TRBV6-6 and TRBJ1-2, with 10 bases matching TRBD1. Germline trimming cut 6 bases from V and 8 bases from J; bases unmatched to any gene: 6. Germline V gene lookup returns CDR1 MNHNY and CDR2 SVGAGI (reference sequence). The CDR3 is made up of 13 amino acids. The CDR3 DNA reads TGTGCCAGCAGATCCGGGACAGGGGACGGCTACACCTTC. Its translation is CASRSGTGDGYTF.

The rearrangement joins TRBV7-3 to TRBJ2-1, with D possibly being TRBD2 (5 bases). Germline CDR1 reads SGHTA; CDR2 reads FQGTGA. V lost 5 bases and J 5 bases, leaving 13 bases between the germline ends. CDR3 length: 14 residues. CDR3: CASSPGLSNNEQFF. In nucleotides, the CDR3 is TGTGCCAGCAGCCCCGGACTGTCCAACAATGAGCAGTTCTTC.

This rearrangement joins TRBV5-1 to TRBJ1-1; maybe TRBD1 (5 bases). V was shortened by 3 bases and J by 5 bases, with 14 bases between the two germline ends. Per germline, CDR1 SGHRS and CDR2 YFSETQ. This CDR3 contains 14 residues. This CDR3 reads CASSSAPGGTEAFF. CDR3 sequence (DNA): TGCGCCAGCAGCTCCGCTCCGGGGGGAACTGAAGCTTTCTTT.

The chain carries TRBV6-4 and TRBJ2-2; D is uncertain. This CDR3 comprises 13 residues. The germline CDR1 and CDR2 sequences are MRHNA and SNTAGT. The V gene lost 6 bases and the J gene lost 2 bases, with 7 bases spanning the gap. CDR3 bases: TGTGCCAGCAGAGAACAAAACACCGGGGAGCTGTTTTTT. Its translation: CASREQNTGELFF.

The chain employs TRBV7-3 and TRBJ2-2; 9 bases line up with TRBD1. Unmatched junction bases numbered 3, after V lost 1 base and J lost 6 bases. From germline, CDR1 is SGHTA and CDR2 FQGTGA. CDR3 size: 15 residues. For the CDR3, the DNA is TGTGCCAGCAGCTTAAAGACAGGGGGTCCCGGGGAGCTGTTTTTT. Translated: CASSLKTGGPGELFF.

The chain is built from TRBV28 and TRBJ1-6; TRBD1 aligns across 11 bases. There are 16 residues in the CDR3. Germline V gene data show CDR1 as MDHEN and CDR2 as SYDVKM. V lost 6 bases and J lost 9; bases outside the gene matches: 10. DNA of the CDR3: TGTGCCAGCAGCCCGACCGGACAGGGGGCCGGTTCACCCCTCCACTTT. Protein: CASSPTGQGAGSPLHF.

The chain carries TRBV19 and TRBJ1-4; 9 bases fit TRBD1. The CDR3 has 16 residues. Germline CDR1 is LNHDA and CDR2 is SQIVND (reference sequence). Unmatched junction bases numbered 7, after V lost 0 bases and J lost 8 bases. CDR3 residues: CASSIDTDRGREKLFF. The CDR3 DNA reads as TGTGCCAGTAGTATAGATACGGACAGGGGAAGAGAAAAACTGTTTTTT.

In this sample, this clone turned up once. J is TRBJ2-2 and V is TRBV7-6; 7 bases fit TRBD1. The CDR3 is 16 amino acids. V trimming: 1 base; J trimming: 4 bases; junction bases outside the gene matches: 6. Germline CDR1 is SGHVS and CDR2 is FNYEAQ. Here the CDR3 reads CASSLGQTGLTGELFF. DNA for the CDR3: TGTGCCAGCAGCTTAGGCCAGACAGGGCTCACCGGGGAGCTGTTTTTT.

The gene calls are TRBV6-5 and TRBJ1-3; 7 nucleotides match TRBD1. V shed 6 bases and J 4 bases; nucleotides not matched to a gene: 6. CDR1 is MNHEY, CDR2 SVGAGI, per germline. This CDR3 is 14 amino acids long. DNA for the CDR3: TGTGCCAGCAGACCCGGGACAGCCGGAAACACCATATATTTT. It specifies CASRPGTAGNTIYF.

The chain couples TRBV6-4 to TRBJ1-6; no reliable D call. Between the trimmed V and J ends, which lost 4 bases and 9 bases, there was a span of 16 bases. Germline V gene lookup returns CDR1 MRHNA and CDR2 SNTAGT. The CDR3 consists of 15 residues. This chain's CDR3 is CASSATMGFSSPLHF. Here the CDR3 DNA reads TGTGCCAGCAGTGCCACGATGGGCTTTAGTTCACCCCTCCACTTT.

This rearrangement joins TRBV7-9 to TRBJ2-5; TRBD2 aligns across 12 bases. Trimming at V came to 5 bases and at J to 1 base, leaving 5 bases not matched to a gene. CDR1 and CDR2 from the germline V gene are SEHNR and FQNEAQ (reference sequence). This CDR3 is built from 16 residues. The CDR3 nucleotides are TGTGCCAGCAGCCCCGGACTAGCGGGGTCCCAAGAGACCCAGTACTTC. Its translation is CASSPGLAGSQETQYF.

This clone has just one count. The rearrangement joins TRBV6-1 to TRBJ1-2; TRBD1 matches 8 bases. Trimming removed 4 bases from V and 4 bases from J; junction bases left unmatched: 11. The CDR3 spans 16 residues. Germline V gives CDR1 MNHNS, CDR2 SASEGT. CDR3 in DNA: TGTGCCAGCAGTGTACCTCCAGGGGGCGACTTCTATGGCTACACCTTC. Its protein product is CASSVPPGGDFYGYTF.

This clone occurred a few times. The rearrangement uses TRBV6-2 or TRBV6-3 and TRBJ2-3; 7 positions agree with TRBD2. Per germline, CDR1 MNHEY and CDR2 SVGEGT. The CDR3 runs 19 residues. J lost 2 bases, V lost 2 bases, and 16 bases had no gene match. In DNA form, the CDR3 reads TGTGCCAGCAGTTACCCATTGGGGCGGGCGGGGGTAGACACAGATACGCAGTATTTT. Translated, it gives CASSYPLGRAGVDTDTQYF.

This clone was found a few times. This rearrangement joins TRBV28 to TRBJ1-5; 8 bases line up with TRBD1. Germline trimming cut 5 bases from V and 2 bases from J; bases unmatched to any gene: 8. The CDR3 is 16 amino acids. Germline CDR1 reads MDHEN; CDR2 reads SYDVKM. The CDR3 reads CASSPTTGGRNQPQHF. DNA for the CDR3: TGTGCCAGCAGTCCTACTACAGGGGGTCGCAATCAGCCCCAGCATTTT.

The chain has TRBV5-1 and TRBJ1-2; possible D gene TRBD1, 5 bases. Germline V gene data show CDR1 as SGHRS and CDR2 as YFSETQ. The CDR3 runs to 15 residues. V was cut by 3 bases and J by 6 bases, with 18 bases left in between. DNA of the CDR3: TGCGCCAGCAGCTCGGGTGAGACAGTTTCTCATGGCTACACCTTC. This encodes CASSSGETVSHGYTF.

This sequence joins TRBV18 and TRBJ2-3; the match to TRBD2 covers 8 bases. The CDR3 has 17 residues. The trim removed 6 bases at V and 2 bases at J, leaving 13 bases unmatched. Germline V gene data show CDR1 as KGHSH and CDR2 as LQKENI. CDR3 sequence: CASSPSGVAGLTDTQYF. CDR3 sequence (DNA): TGTGCCAGCTCCCCGAGCGGAGTAGCGGGGCTCACAGATACGCAGTATTTT. The variable domain in full, with the rest retrieved from reference TRBV18 and TRBJ2-3, is NAGVMQNPRHLVRRRGQEARLRCSPMKGHSHVYWYRQLPEEGLKFMVYLQKENIIDESGMPKERFSAEFPKEGPSILRIQQVVRGDSAAYFCASSPSGVAGLTDTQYFGPGTRLTVL.

This sequence joins TRBV9 and TRBJ2-5, with TRBD2 matching 7 bases. J gave up 4 bases and V 3 bases, and 3 bases lay outside the gene matches. The CDR3 runs to 13 residues. Per germline, CDR1 SGDLS and CDR2 YYNGEE. CDR3 sequence reads: CASSARLAETQYF. The CDR3 DNA reads TGTGCCAGCAGCGCCCGACTAGCAGAGACCCAGTACTTC.

The chain joins TRBV9 to TRBJ2-3; TRBD2 matches at 9 bases. V shed 3 bases and J 8 bases; nucleotides not matched to a gene: 13. The CDR3 loop spans 16 amino acids. Germline-derived CDR1 and CDR2 are SGDLS and YYNGEE. CDR3 DNA: TGTGCCAGCAGCGCGCGGGGGGGGCCCCGGTCGGGTACGCAGTATTTT. Translation gives CASSARGGPRSGTQYF. Combining the CDR3 with reference TRBV9 and TRBJ2-3 gives the whole variable domain DSGVTQTPKHLITATGQRVTLRCSPRSGDLSVYWYQQSLDQGLQFLIQYYNGEERAKGNILERFSAQQFPDLHSELNLSSLELGDSALYFCASSARGGPRSGTQYFGPGTRLTVL.

The J gene is TRBJ2-3, the V gene TRBV27; D possibly corresponds to TRBD2 (5 bases). This CDR3 is built from 17 residues. Germline V gene lookup returns CDR1 MNHEY and CDR2 SMNVEV (reference sequence). V dropped 1 base and J dropped 2 bases, with 16 bases sitting between them. This CDR3 is CASSLWRGRNLTDTQYF. The CDR3 bases are TGTGCCAGCAGTTTATGGCGAGGGAGAAACCTCACAGATACGCAGTATTTT.

The chain couples TRBV27 to TRBJ2-7; TRBD2 might be the D (5 bases). Germline assignment: CDR1 MNHEY and CDR2 SMNVEV (reference sequence). V was trimmed by 3 bases and J by 0 bases, leaving 27 bases between them. The CDR3 is made up of 20 amino acids. CDR3: CASSFRSGGFGTVSSYEQYF. CDR3 nucleotides: TGTGCCAGCAGTTTTCGAAGTGGAGGCTTCGGCACGGTTAGCTCCTACGAGCAGTACTTC.

In this sample, this clone turned up a few times. The chain couples TRBV5-8 to TRBJ1-3; 8 bases align to TRBD1. Unmatched junction bases numbered 9, after V lost 4 bases and J lost 0 bases. CDR1 and CDR2 from the germline V gene are SGHTS and YDEGEE. The CDR3 runs 17 residues. The CDR3 here is CASSMRTGTYSGNTIYF. The CDR3 nucleotides are TGTGCCAGCAGCATGCGGACAGGGACCTACTCTGGAAACACCATATATTTT.

This clone has a single count. The chain joins TRBV5-1 to TRBJ1-1, with D tentatively TRBD1 (6 bases). This CDR3 region has 16 residues. The germline V gene encodes CDR1 SGHRS and CDR2 YFSETQ. Trimming took 4 bases from V and 0 from J, leaving 16 bases between them. Here the CDR3 reads CASSLTSGTMNTEAFF. In DNA, the CDR3 is TGCGCCAGCAGCCTTACCTCCGGGACAATGAACACTGAAGCTTTCTTT.

The V and J genes are TRBV5-1 and TRBJ1-5, with D tentatively TRBD1 (5 bases). This CDR3 spans 14 amino acids. V was cut by 3 bases and J by 7 bases, with 14 bases left in between. From germline, CDR1 is SGHRS and CDR2 YFSETQ. This CDR3 is CASSSGPGNQPQHF. The CDR3 nucleotides read TGCGCCAGCAGCTCGGGTCCAGGGAACCAGCCCCAGCATTTT.

This clone has just a few counts. This chain uses TRBV18 with TRBJ1-2; 7 bases agree with TRBD1. The J segment lost 0 bases and the V segment lost 6 bases, leaving 7 bases of the junction unmatched. Germline CDR1 KGHSH, CDR2 LQKENI. The CDR3 spans 15 residues. The CDR3 loop reads CASSPTGPSNYGYTF. Written as DNA, the CDR3 is TGTGCCAGCTCGCCGACAGGGCCTTCTAACTATGGCTACACCTTC.